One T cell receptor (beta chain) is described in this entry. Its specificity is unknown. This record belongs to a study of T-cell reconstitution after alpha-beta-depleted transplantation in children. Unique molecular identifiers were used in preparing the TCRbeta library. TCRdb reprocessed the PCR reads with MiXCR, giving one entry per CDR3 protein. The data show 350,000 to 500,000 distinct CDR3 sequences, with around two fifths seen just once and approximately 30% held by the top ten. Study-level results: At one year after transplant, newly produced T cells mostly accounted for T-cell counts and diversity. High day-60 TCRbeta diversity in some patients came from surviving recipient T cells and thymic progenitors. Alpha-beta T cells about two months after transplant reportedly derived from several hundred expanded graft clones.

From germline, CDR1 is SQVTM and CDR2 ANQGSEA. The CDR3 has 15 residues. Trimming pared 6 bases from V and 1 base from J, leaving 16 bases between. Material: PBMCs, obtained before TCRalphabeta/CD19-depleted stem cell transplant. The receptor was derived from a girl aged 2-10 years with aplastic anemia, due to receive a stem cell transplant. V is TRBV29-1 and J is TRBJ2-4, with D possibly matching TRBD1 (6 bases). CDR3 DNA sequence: TGCAGCGTGACGGGACACCCCGAGGCCAAAAACATTCAGTACTTC. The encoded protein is CSVTGHPEAKNIQYF. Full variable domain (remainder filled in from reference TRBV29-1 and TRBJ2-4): SAVISQKPSRDICQRGTSLTIQCQVDSQVTMMFWYRQQPGQSLTLIATANQGSEATYESGFVIDKFPISRPNLTFSTLTVSNMSPEDSSIYLCSVTGHPEAKNIQYFGAGTRLSVL.